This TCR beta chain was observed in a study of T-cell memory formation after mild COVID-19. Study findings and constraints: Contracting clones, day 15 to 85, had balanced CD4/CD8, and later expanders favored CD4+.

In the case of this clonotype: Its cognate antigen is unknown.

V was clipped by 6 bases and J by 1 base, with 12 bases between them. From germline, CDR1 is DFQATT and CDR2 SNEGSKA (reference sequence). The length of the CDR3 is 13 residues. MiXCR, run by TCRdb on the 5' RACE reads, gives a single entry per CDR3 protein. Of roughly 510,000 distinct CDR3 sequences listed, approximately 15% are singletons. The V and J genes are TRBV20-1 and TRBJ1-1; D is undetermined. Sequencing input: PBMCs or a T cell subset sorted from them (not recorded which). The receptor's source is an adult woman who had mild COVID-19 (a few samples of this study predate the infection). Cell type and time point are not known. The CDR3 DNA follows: TGCAGTGCCCTTCTCTGGGGGAACACTGAAGCTTTCTTT. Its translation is CSALLWGNTEAFF.